This is a list of T cell receptor beta chains from one sample in a study of blood T cell repertoires in COVID-19. Generated by immunoSEQ multiplex PCR, the TCRdb table keeps only in-frame clones and is missing some. The sample has tens of thousands of clones, approximately 91% seen once; the top ten hold roughly 12%. Specimen: peripheral blood. These receptors were taken from a man aged 70-80 years with active or convalescent COVID-19. CDR3s include the opening cysteine and the closing phenylalanine or tryptophan. Fields, in order: D gene, V gene, J gene, CDR3 protein. D genes are given only for firm matches.

TRBD1	TRBV5-4	TRBJ1-6	CASSSAAGGADYNSPLHF
-	TRBV15	TRBJ1-2	CATSRDAVGGARDGYTF
-	TRBV9	TRBJ1-2	CASSVWDTTNYGYTF
-	TRBV5-1	TRBJ2-1	CASSLGASGPYNEQFF
-	TRBV6-5	TRBJ1-2	CASSYSIGVTTGYTF
TRBD1	TRBV5-1	TRBJ2-3	CASSRGQGLDTQYF
-	TRBV10-3	TRBJ1-1	CAISVQGSNTEAFF
TRBD1	TRBV7-9	TRBJ1-6	CASSLAPGGRNSPLHF
-	TRBV5-1	TRBJ2-5	CASSLMDRAQETQYF
-	TRBV6-5	TRBJ2-4	CASSSYQIQYF
TRBD1	TRBV5-1	TRBJ1-2	CASSEPGQGDGYTF
-	TRBV9	TRBJ2-7	CASSVGPGGHTYEQYF
TRBD1	TRBV29-1	TRBJ1-2	CSVLPGGNYGYTF
TRBD1	TRBV7-2	TRBJ1-3	CASSLGTGGSGNTIYF
TRBD1	TRBV6-5	TRBJ2-7	CASSYRDRRPSYEQYF
TRBD2	TRBV14	TRBJ2-7	CASSQLGAVAGVGAFYEQYF
-	TRBV9	TRBJ2-7	CASSGNSYEQYF
TRBD1	TRBV4-3	TRBJ1-6	CASSQDRGRNSPLHF
-	TRBV4-1	TRBJ1-5	CASSQETNSNQPQHF
-	TRBV7-9	TRBJ1-6	CASSLAERSPLHF
-	TRBV7-9	TRBJ1-5	CASSSSAGSSEPQHF
-	TRBV5-6	TRBJ1-1	CASSLGDLEAFF
TRBD2	TRBV10-3	TRBJ2-7	CAIRGREGSYYEQYF
TRBD2	TRBV4-1	TRBJ2-5	CASNVRGGYRETQYF
TRBD1	TRBV9	TRBJ1-1	CASSSWTGSTEAFF
TRBD2	TRBV4-3	TRBJ2-1	CASSQRTSGGANEQFF
TRBD2	TRBV9	TRBJ2-5	CASSVEGQRGVIQYF
TRBD2	TRBV19	TRBJ2-1	CASGLVGGEQFF
-	TRBV6-5	TRBJ1-1	CASGRGNTEAFF
TRBD2	TRBV5-1	TRBJ2-3	CASSLLAGAPWDTQYF
-	TRBV18	TRBJ1-1	CASSPVQDATEAFF
TRBD1	TRBV7-2	TRBJ1-4	CASSLGDRGMEKLFF
TRBD2	TRBV4-1	TRBJ2-5	CASSQPAGGGPRETQYF
TRBD2	TRBV28	TRBJ2-1	CASYMGGGINEQFF
-	TRBV5-4	TRBJ2-1	CASSPEVRNEQFF
-	TRBV3-1/TRBV3-2	TRBJ1-1	CASSQADKGTEAFF
TRBD1	TRBV3-1/TRBV3-2	TRBJ2-3	CASSQGNRGSSTDTQYF
TRBD1	TRBV12-3/TRBV12-4	TRBJ1-1	CASSFDRGTEAFF
-	TRBV7-2	TRBJ1-5	CASSLDTGTQPQHF
-	TRBV28	TRBJ1-2	CASSFGRDGRGYTF
-	TRBV10-3	TRBJ2-7	CAIMGGSTYEQYF
TRBD1	TRBV19	TRBJ1-5	CASSISDRGFGQPQHF
-	TRBV5-6	TRBJ2-1	CATRGRGPYNEQFF
-	TRBV18	TRBJ1-2	CASSLNAGYGYTF
-	TRBV9	TRBJ1-1	CASSVGGPGQLNTEAFF
TRBD1	TRBV27	TRBJ1-5	CASSLRGDRSNQPQHF
-	TRBV2	TRBJ2-2	CASRPGRGQRSGELFF
-	TRBV27	TRBJ1-6	CASSLGGYNSPLHF